The 10 T cell receptor beta chains below come from one sample, sequenced in a study of PD-1 blockade in classical Hodgkin lymphoma (dated by TCRdb to about 2020). Taken with the paper, the label for time point translates to: cycle 2 day 1 (C2D1) of nivolumab. Every trial patient had relapsed after autologous stem cell transplantation, and cohorts A, B and C differed in prior brentuximab vedotin exposure. Preparation of the library involved the immunoSEQ multiplex PCR assay. The clones in this table, taken by TCRdb from immuneACCESS, are in-frame only. Not every clone is retained; where verified, under half of the shortfall comes from an unresolved V gene, and the cause of the rest is unknown. The sample includes roughly 70,000 clones, with about 64% observed a single time. The ten top clones hold approximately 9.1% of the sample. The source was peripheral blood mononuclear cells (PBMCs), collected before the second cycle of nivolumab. The receptors derive from a human donor with classical Hodgkin lymphoma.

This chain uses TRBV15 with TRBJ2-2; TRBD1 matches at 8 bases. Germline CDR1 reads LNHNV; CDR2 reads YYDKDF (reference sequence). This CDR3 spans 17 amino acids. With 1 base clipped from V and 1 base from J, the junction kept 5 bases outside the gene matches. CDR3 in amino acids: CATSRATGVVNTGELFF. CDR3 coding DNA: TGTGCCACCAGCAGAGCGACAGGGGTAGTGAACACCGGGGAGCTGTTTTTT.

The J gene is TRBJ1-2, the V gene TRBV28, with D uncertain. The CDR3 totals 12 residues. V was cut by 5 bases and J by 11 bases, with 15 bases left in between. Germline V gives CDR1 MDHEN, CDR2 SYDVKM. The CDR3 loop is CASSIETRGYTF. CDR3 in DNA: TGTGCCAGCAGTATCGAGACCAGAGGATACACCTTC.

This clone came up a few times. The chain carries TRBV5-1 and TRBJ2-3; D remains ambiguous. Germline V CDR1 and CDR2: SGHRS, YFSETQ. V lost 0 bases, J lost 1 base, and 6 bases lay in between. The CDR3 contains 14 residues. The CDR3 reads CASSLDQGTDTQYF. The CDR3 nucleotides are TGCGCCAGCAGCTTGGACCAGGGCACAGATACGCAGTATTTT.

The rearrangement joins TRBV11-2 to TRBJ2-1, with D possibly TRBD2 on 5 matching bases. V was pared by 1 base and J by 8 bases, with 15 bases between. The CDR3 covers 15 residues. Germline V gene lookup returns CDR1 SGHAT and CDR2 FQNNGV. The chain's CDR3 is CASSLGDYPTDEQFF. The CDR3 DNA sequence: TGTGCCAGCAGCTTAGGAGACTATCCTACGGATGAGCAGTTCTTC.

This clone was detected once. V usage is TRBV6-1 and J usage is TRBJ2-2; D tentatively reads TRBD1 or TRBD2 (6 bases each). The CDR3 contains 15 residues. Trimming removed 3 bases from V and 5 bases from J, with 13 bases in between. Germline-derived CDR1 and CDR2 are MNHNS and SASEGT. Written as DNA, the CDR3 is TGTGCCAGCAGTGAGAGTCAGGGGAGGACCGGGGAGCTGTTTTTT. This gives the protein CASSESQGRTGELFF.

V usage is TRBV7-9 and J usage is TRBJ2-5; TRBD2 is a possible D gene (6 bases). The CDR3 spans 13 residues. CDR1 and CDR2 (germline): SEHNR, FQNEAQ (reference sequence). V gave up 4 bases and J gave up 5 bases, with 11 bases separating them. The CDR3 DNA reads TGTGCCAGCAGCTATGGAGGGCAGGAGACCCAGTACTTC. Its translation: CASSYGGQETQYF.

This clone has only a few counts. The chain has TRBV7-8 and TRBJ1-1, with a weak D call TRBD1 (6 bases). Germline V gene data show CDR1 as SGHVS and CDR2 as FQNEAQ. Trimming took 4 bases from V and 0 from J, leaving 15 bases between them. The CDR3 has 16 residues. The CDR3 protein is CASSSPTGEMNTEAFF. CDR3 sequence (DNA): TGTGCCAGCAGCTCCCCGACAGGCGAGATGAACACTGAAGCTTTCTTT.

This clone was observed a single time. This chain connects TRBV6-1 to TRBJ2-1; 9 nucleotides agree with TRBD1. J gave up 10 bases and V 4 bases, and 11 bases lay outside the gene matches. Germline V gene data show CDR1 as MNHNS and CDR2 as SASEGT. The length of the CDR3 is 15 residues. CDR3 sequence reads: CASSGGTGNRGEQFF. Written as DNA, the CDR3 is TGTGCCAGCAGTGGAGGGACAGGGAACAGAGGCGAGCAGTTCTTC.

This clone is labeled medium-sized. V usage is TRBV25-1 and J usage is TRBJ1-2; D possibly corresponds to TRBD1 (5 bases). CDR3 length equals 14 residues. Germline-derived CDR1 and CDR2 are MGHDK and SYGVNS. The V end lost 5 bases, the J end lost 0 bases, and 10 bases lay between the germline ends. In DNA form, the CDR3 reads TGTGCCAGCAGTCGGGACGTAACTAACTATGGCTACACCTTC. Amino acid sequence: CASSRDVTNYGYTF.

This chain's CDR3 is CASSLGFGDTEAFF. The DNA of the CDR3 is TGCGCCAGCAGCTTGGGTTTCGGAGACACTGAAGCTTTCTTT. The V and J genes are TRBV5-1 and TRBJ1-1; D unclear. The CDR3 consists of 14 residues. Deletions cut 0 bases from V and 3 bases from J, with 9 bases between. Germline CDR1 reads SGHRS; CDR2 reads YFSETQ.